Given below is one TCR beta chain in context. The sample belongs to a study of blood T cell repertoires in COVID-19. Ages ranged from roughly 18 to 95 years, with residence in 24 US areas. V lost 4 bases and J 3 bases, leaving 12 bases between the germline ends. The CDR3 length is 14 residues. Germline V gives CDR1 SGHRS, CDR2 YFSETQ. Original handling: Reference gene primers were amplified, and this amplification served to estimate nucleated cell counts. Some clones are missing from TCRdb's copy, which holds only in-frame ones; the method was immunoSEQ multiplex PCR. V, J and clone size were drawn from that table, and D and trimming were deduced from the DNA. This table has 280,000 or so clones, 85% appearing once.

Source material: PBMCs or T cells enriched from blood (not recorded which). The clonotype originates from a woman in her forties or fifties who had recovered from COVID-19. The chain joins TRBV5-1 to TRBJ2-3; the D is unclear. As DNA, the CDR3 is TGCGCCAGCAGCGCAGACGGGTTTACAGATACGCAGTATTTT. Its translation: CASSADGFTDTQYF.